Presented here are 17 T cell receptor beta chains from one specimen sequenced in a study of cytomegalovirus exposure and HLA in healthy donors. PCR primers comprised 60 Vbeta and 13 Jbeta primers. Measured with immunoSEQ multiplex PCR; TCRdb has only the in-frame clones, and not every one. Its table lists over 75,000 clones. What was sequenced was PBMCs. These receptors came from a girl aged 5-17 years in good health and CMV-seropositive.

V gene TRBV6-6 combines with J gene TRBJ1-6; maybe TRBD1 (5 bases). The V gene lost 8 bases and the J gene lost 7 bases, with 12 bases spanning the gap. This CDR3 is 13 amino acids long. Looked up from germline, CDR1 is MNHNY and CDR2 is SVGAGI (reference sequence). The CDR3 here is CASSGNRNSPLHF. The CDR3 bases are TGTGCCAGCTCAGGGAACAGGAATTCACCCCTCCACTTT.

CDR3 DNA: TGTGCCAGTAGAGTCCCGGGACAGGAAAAAGCTCAGTTCTTC. The encoded protein is CASRVPGQEKAQFF. The rearrangement links TRBV19 to TRBJ2-1, with 8 positions matching TRBD1. The CDR3 is 14 amino acids. The germline V gene encodes CDR1 LNHDA and CDR2 SQIVND (reference sequence). With 6 bases clipped from V and 13 bases from J, the junction kept 14 bases outside the gene matches. The variable domain in full, with the rest retrieved from reference TRBV19 and TRBJ2-1, is DGGITQSPKYLFRKEGQNVTLSCEQNLNHDAMYWYRQDPGQGLRLIYYSQIVNDFQKGDIAEGYSVSREKKESFPLTVTSAQKNPTAFYLCASRVPGQEKAQFFGPGTRLTVL.

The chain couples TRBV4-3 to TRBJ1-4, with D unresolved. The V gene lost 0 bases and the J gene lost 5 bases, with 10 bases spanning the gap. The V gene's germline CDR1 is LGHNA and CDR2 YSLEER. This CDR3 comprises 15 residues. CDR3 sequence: CASSQDLFLNEKLFF. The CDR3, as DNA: TGCGCCAGCAGCCAAGATCTTTTCCTAAATGAAAAACTGTTTTTT.

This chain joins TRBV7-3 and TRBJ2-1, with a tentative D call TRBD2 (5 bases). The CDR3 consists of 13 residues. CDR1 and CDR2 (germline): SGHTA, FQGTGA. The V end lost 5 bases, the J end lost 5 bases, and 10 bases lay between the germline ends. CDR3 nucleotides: TGTGCCAGCAGCCAAGGACTGGACAATGAGCAGTTCTTC. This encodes CASSQGLDNEQFF.

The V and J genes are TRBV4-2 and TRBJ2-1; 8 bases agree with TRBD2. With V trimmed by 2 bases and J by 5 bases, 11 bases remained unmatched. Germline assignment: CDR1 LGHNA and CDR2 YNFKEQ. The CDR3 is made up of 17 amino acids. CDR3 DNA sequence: TGTGCCAGCAGCCAACTCCAGGAGGGGACTAGAAACAATGAGCAGTTCTTC. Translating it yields CASSQLQEGTRNNEQFF.

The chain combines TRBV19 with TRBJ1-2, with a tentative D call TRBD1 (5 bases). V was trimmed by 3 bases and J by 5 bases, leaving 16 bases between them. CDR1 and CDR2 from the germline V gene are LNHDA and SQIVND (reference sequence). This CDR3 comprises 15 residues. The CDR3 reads CASSMVTDPGYGYTF. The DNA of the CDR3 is TGTGCCAGTAGTATGGTGACAGACCCTGGGTATGGCTACACCTTC.

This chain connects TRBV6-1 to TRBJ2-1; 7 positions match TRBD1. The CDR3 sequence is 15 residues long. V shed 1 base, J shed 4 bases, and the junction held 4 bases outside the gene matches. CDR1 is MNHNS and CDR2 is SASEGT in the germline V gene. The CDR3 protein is CASSEGRTGYNEQFF. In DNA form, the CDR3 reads TGTGCCAGCAGTGAAGGGAGGACAGGATACAATGAGCAGTTCTTC.

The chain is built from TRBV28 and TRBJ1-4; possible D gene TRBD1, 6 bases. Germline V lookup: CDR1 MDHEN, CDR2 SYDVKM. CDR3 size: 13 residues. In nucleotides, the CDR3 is TGTTTTTCCGGGACAAACGGTGGTGAAAAACTGTTTTTT. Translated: CFSGTNGGEKLFF.

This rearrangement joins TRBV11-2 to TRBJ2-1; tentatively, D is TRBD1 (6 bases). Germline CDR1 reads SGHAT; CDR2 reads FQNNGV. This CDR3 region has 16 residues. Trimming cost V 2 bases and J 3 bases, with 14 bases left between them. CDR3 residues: CASSLTLRGNYNEQFF. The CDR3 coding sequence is TGTGCCAGCAGCTTAACCCTCAGGGGAAACTACAATGAGCAGTTCTTC. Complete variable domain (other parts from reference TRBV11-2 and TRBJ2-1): EAGVAQSPRYKIIEKRQSVAFWCNPISGHATLYWYQQILGQGPKLLIQFQNNGVVDDSQLPKDRFSAERLKGVDSTLKIQPAKLEDSAVYLCASSLTLRGNYNEQFFGPGTRLTVL.

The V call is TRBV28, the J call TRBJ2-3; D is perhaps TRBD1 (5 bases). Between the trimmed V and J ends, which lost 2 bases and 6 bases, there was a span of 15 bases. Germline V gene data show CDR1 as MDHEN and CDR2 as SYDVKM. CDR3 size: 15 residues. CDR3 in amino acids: CASSLVQGVGDTQYF. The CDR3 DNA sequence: TGTGCCAGCAGTTTAGTGCAAGGGGTAGGCGATACGCAGTATTTT.

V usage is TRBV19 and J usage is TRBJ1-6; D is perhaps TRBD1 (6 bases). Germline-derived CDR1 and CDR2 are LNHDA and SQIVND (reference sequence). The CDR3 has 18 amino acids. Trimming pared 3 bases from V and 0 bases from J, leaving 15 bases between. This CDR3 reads CASSIIQGSFSYNSPLHF. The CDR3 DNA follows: TGTGCCAGTAGTATTATACAGGGAAGTTTCTCCTATAATTCACCCCTCCACTTT.

CDR3 sequence: CASSSRQGFGEAFF. CDR3 bases: TGTGCCAGCAGTTCCCGACAGGGCTTCGGTGAAGCTTTCTTT. The chain employs TRBV28 and TRBJ1-1; 7 bases align to TRBD1. There are 14 residues in the CDR3. CDR1 and CDR2 from the germline V gene are MDHEN and SYDVKM. V gave up 4 bases and J gave up 7 bases; unmatched junction bases: 9.

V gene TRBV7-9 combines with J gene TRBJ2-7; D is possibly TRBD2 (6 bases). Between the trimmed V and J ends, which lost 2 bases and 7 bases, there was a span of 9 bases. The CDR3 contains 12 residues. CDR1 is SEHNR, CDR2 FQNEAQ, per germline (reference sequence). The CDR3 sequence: CASSLTGGEQYF. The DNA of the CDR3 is TGTGCCAGCAGCTTAACTGGGGGGGAGCAGTACTTC.

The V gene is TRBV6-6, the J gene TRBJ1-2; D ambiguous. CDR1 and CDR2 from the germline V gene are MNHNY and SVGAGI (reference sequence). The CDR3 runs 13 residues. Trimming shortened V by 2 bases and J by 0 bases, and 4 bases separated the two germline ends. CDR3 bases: TGTGCCAGCAGTTACCAGTCTAACTATGGCTACACCTTC. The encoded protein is CASSYQSNYGYTF.

The CDR3 region has the DNA TGTGCCAGCAGATACGCGGGACTAGCGGGGGGCCCTAGCACAGATACGCAGTATTTT. Amino acid sequence: CASRYAGLAGGPSTDTQYF. The J gene is TRBJ2-3, the V gene TRBV27; TRBD2 aligns across 15 bases. Germline V gene lookup returns CDR1 MNHEY and CDR2 SMNVEV (reference sequence). This CDR3 region has 19 residues. Unmatched junction bases numbered 10, after V lost 6 bases and J lost 0 bases.

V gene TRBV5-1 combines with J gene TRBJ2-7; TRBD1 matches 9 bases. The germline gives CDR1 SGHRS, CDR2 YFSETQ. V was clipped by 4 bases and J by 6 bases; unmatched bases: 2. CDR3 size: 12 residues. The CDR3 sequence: CASSQDRGEQYV. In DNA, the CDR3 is TGCGCCAGCAGCCAGGACAGGGGCGAGCAGTACGTC.

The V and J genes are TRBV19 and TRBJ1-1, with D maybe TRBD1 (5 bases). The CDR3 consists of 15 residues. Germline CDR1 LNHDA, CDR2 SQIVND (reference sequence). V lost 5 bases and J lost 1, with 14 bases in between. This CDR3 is CASSDPGTSNTEAFF. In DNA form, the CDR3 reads TGTGCCAGTAGTGACCCCGGGACTTCGAACACTGAAGCTTTCTTT. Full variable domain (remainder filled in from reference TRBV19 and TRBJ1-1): DGGITQSPKYLFRKEGQNVTLSCEQNLNHDAMYWYRQDPGQGLRLIYYSQIVNDFQKGDIAEGYSVSREKKESFPLTVTSAQKNPTAFYLCASSDPGTSNTEAFFGQGTRLTVV.